A single sample is the source of the 4 T cell receptor beta chains below, sequenced in a study of T cells after yellow fever vaccination. TCRdb redid the calling of the 5' RACE reads with MiXCR, one entry per CDR3 protein. This table has 350,000 or so distinct CDR3 sequences, around 8.1% appearing once. Sequencing used PBMCs, obtained approximately 40 days after the first yellow fever vaccination. The receptor source for this set is a man between 18 and 29 years old who received the YFV17D yellow fever vaccine.

CDR3 nucleotide sequence: TGTGCCAGCAGTTTAACCGACAGGGCAAAGGGCTACACCTTC. Its translation: CASSLTDRAKGYTF. V and J are TRBV12-3 or TRBV12-4 and TRBJ1-2; 7 positions agree with TRBD1. The CDR3 has 14 residues. With V trimmed by 2 bases and J by 8 bases, 8 bases remained unmatched.

This clonotype was picked up a small number of times. The chain carries TRBV19 and TRBJ1-5, with unresolved D. V was clipped by 5 bases and J by 9 bases, with 14 bases between them. Germline V CDR1 and CDR2: LNHDA, SQIVND (reference sequence). The CDR3 spans 13 residues. CDR3 sequence reads: CASSEVVRWPQHF. The CDR3 DNA reads as TGTGCCAGTAGTGAGGTTGTGCGTTGGCCCCAGCATTTT.

This clonotype was seen repeatedly, ten times or more. The rearrangement uses TRBV4-1 and TRBJ2-7; D possibly uses TRBD1 or TRBD2 (6 bases each). This CDR3 is built from 17 residues. V lost 2 bases, J lost 3 bases, and 20 bases lay in between. Germline loops: CDR1 MGHRA, CDR2 YSYEKL. Here the CDR3 reads CASSQLGTPTGLYEQYF. The CDR3 region has the DNA TGCGCCAGCAGCCAACTAGGGACTCCGACAGGCCTCTACGAGCAGTACTTC.

This rearrangement joins TRBV14 to TRBJ2-3, with D possibly TRBD2 on 6 matching bases. In germline, CDR1 is SGHDN, CDR2 FVKESK. The CDR3 runs 18 residues. Trimming shortened V by 1 base and J by 2 bases, and 19 bases separated the two germline ends. CDR3 residues: CASSQAGGSSDYTDTQYF. CDR3 nucleotides: TGTGCCAGCAGCCAAGCCGGAGGGTCTTCTGACTACACAGATACGCAGTATTTT.